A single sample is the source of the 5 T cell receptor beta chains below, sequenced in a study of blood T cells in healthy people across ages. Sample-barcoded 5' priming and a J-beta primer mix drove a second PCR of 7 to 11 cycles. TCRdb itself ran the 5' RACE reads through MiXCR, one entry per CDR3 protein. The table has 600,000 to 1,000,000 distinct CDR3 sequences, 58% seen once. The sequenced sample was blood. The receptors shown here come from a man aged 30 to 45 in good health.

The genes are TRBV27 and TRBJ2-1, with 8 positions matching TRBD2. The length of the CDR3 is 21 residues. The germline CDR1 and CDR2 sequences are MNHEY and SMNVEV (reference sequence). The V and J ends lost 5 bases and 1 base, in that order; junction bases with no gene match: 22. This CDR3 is CASSPFSHFSGGRRSYNEQFF. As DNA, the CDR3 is TGTGCCAGCAGTCCTTTCTCTCACTTTAGCGGCGGGAGGCGGTCCTACAATGAGCAGTTCTTC.

In nucleotides, the CDR3 is TGTGCCAGCAGTTTAGGGTTAACCGGGGAGCTGTTTTTT. Translated, it gives CASSLGLTGELFF. V usage is TRBV27 and J usage is TRBJ2-2; D remains unclear. This CDR3 has 13 amino acids. The germline V and J ends were trimmed by 2 bases and 5 bases, with 6 bases remaining between them. CDR1 and CDR2 (germline): MNHEY, SMNVEV (reference sequence).

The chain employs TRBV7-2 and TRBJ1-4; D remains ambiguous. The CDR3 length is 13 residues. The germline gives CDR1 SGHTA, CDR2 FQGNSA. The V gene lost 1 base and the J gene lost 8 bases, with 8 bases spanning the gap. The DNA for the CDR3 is TGTGCCAGCAGCTTAGATCCCGGAGAAAAACTGTTTTTT. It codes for CASSLDPGEKLFF.

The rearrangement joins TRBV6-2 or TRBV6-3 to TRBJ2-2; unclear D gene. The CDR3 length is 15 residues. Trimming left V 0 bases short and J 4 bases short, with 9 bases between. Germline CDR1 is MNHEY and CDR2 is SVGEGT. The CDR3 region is CASSYSQVITGELFF. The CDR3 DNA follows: TGTGCCAGCAGTTACTCGCAGGTGATCACCGGGGAGCTGTTTTTT.

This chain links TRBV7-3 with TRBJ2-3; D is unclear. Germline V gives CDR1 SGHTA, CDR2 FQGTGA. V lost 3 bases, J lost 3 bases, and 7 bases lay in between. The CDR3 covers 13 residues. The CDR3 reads CASSLGKTDTQYF. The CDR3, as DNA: TGTGCCAGCAGCTTGGGGAAGACAGATACGCAGTATTTT.